The TCR beta chain described here comes from a study of blood T cell repertoires in COVID-19. Looking at the study overall: The United States, Italy and Spain provided the acute and convalescent COVID-19 samples. Sources were T cells, B-cell-depleted T cells, or PBMCs; the material itself was cDNA or gDNA.

Germline V lookup: CDR1 SGHTS, CDR2 YDEGEE. This CDR3 has 14 residues. V was clipped by 4 bases and J by 5 bases; unmatched bases: 5. The assay was immunoSEQ multiplex PCR, and TCRdb's table has in-frame clones only and misses some. The top ten hold around 9.4% of the sample, which has some 74,000 clones, more than 60% seen once. This sequence was found in a woman in her 50s with acute or convalescent COVID-19. Specimen: peripheral blood. This chain uses TRBV5-8 with TRBJ1-4; 7 bases are shared with TRBD1. CDR3 amino acids: CASSRDSGNEKLFF. DNA of the CDR3: TGTGCCAGCAGCCGGGACAGCGGAAATGAAAAACTGTTTTTT.